These T cell receptor beta chains were read from a single sample in a study of T cell repertoires in cytomegalovirus infection. MiXCR, run by TCRdb on the reads, gives a single entry per CDR3 protein. The sample contains some 400,000 distinct CDR3 sequences, approximately 30% of which appear only once. Sequenced material: PBMCs. The receptors come from a human donor in good health (CMV status not recorded). Some clones in this sample may be carry-over from other donors' samples. Both conserved end residues are part of each CDR3. The D gene is left open where the match is weak. Expanded clones are given a class, and other clones once, few, many or no size at all.

>many|-|TRBJ1-2|TRBV7-2
TGTGCCAGCAGCGGACAAGGGAGTCGGGGCTACACCTTC
CASSGQGSRGYTF
>many|TRBD1|TRBJ1-1|TRBV4-1
TGCGCCAGCAGCCAACCGGGACAGGGGAACACTGAAGCTTTCTTT
CASSQPGQGNTEAFF
>few|-|TRBJ2-5|TRBV28
TGTGCCAGCTCGGACTCGGGGGAAGAGACCCAGTACTTC
CASSDSGEETQYF
>-|-|TRBJ2-6|TRBV20-1
TGCAGTGCTAGATTTTATGGCTTGGGCCCAGGAGGGGCCAACGTCCTGACTTTC
CSARFYGLGPGGANVLTF
>once|-|TRBJ2-1|TRBV29-1
TGCAGCGTTGTCAGGGGCAATGAGCAGTTCTTC
CSVVRGNEQFF
>-|-|TRBJ2-1|TRBV20-1
TGCAGTGCTAGTCTAAGGTCCTACAATGAGCAGTTCTTC
CSASLRSYNEQFF
>few|TRBD1|TRBJ2-3|TRBV11-2
TGTGCCAGCAGCTTCAATCCGGGACAGGTAGATAGCACAGATACGCAGTATTTT
CASSFNPGQVDSTDTQYF
>-|-|TRBJ2-1|TRBV12-3/TRBV12-4
TGTGCCAGCAGTTTAGAGGCAGTTAATGAGCAGTTCTTC
CASSLEAVNEQFF
>many|-|TRBJ1-4|TRBV7-2
TGTGCCAGCAGCTTAGTTCGGGCAACTAATGAAAAACTGTTTTTT
CASSLVRATNEKLFF
>few|-|TRBJ2-5|TRBV28
TGTGCCAGCAGTTTTGGGGGGCTGAAGACCCAGTACTTC
CASSFGGLKTQYF
>-|TRBD1|TRBJ2-3|TRBV23-1
TGCGCCAGCAGTCAATCGAAGGACAGGGGTAGGGCAGATACGCAGTATTTT
CASSQSKDRGRADTQYF
>-|-|TRBJ2-1|TRBV12-3/TRBV12-4
TGTGCCAGCAGGCCCACCTCGGGCACCTACAATGAGCAGTTCTTC
CASRPTSGTYNEQFF
>few|TRBD2|TRBJ2-3|TRBV5-8
TGTGCCAGCAGCGGGGGACTAGCGGGGGGCACAGATACGCAGTATTTT
CASSGGLAGGTDTQYF
>few|-|TRBJ2-1|TRBV7-7
TGTGCCAGCAGCTTAGATGGACAGCCCTACAATGAGCAGTTCTTC
CASSLDGQPYNEQFF
>-|-|TRBJ1-3|TRBV7-6
TGTGCCAGCAGCCTACGACTGAGCTCTGGAAACACCATATATTTT
CASSLRLSSGNTIYF
>many|TRBD1|TRBJ1-6|TRBV6-2/TRBV6-3
TGTGCCAGCAGTTATCCCGGGACAGCTAATTCACCCCTCCACTTT
CASSYPGTANSPLHF
>many|-|TRBJ2-2|TRBV6-1
TGTGCCAGCAGCGCAGGTGATGAGCGGGGGGAGCTGTTTTTT
CASSAGDERGELFF
>-|-|TRBJ2-7|TRBV5-4
TGTGCCAGCAGCTTGTCAGGTTACTCCTCCTACGAGCAGTACTTC
CASSLSGYSSYEQYF
>-|-|TRBJ2-2|TRBV9
TGTGCCAGCAGCGTAGGTGGGGCCTCATCACTAGCGAACACCGGGGAGCTGTTTTTT
CASSVGGASSLANTGELFF
>many|-|TRBJ2-6|TRBV7-9
TGTGCCAGCAGCTTAGAAAGGATCAGCTCTGGGGCCAACGTCCTGACTTTC
CASSLERISSGANVLTF
>-|-|TRBJ1-4|TRBV23-1
TGCGCCAGCAGTCTATCCGAGACCCGGGACTTGGATAAAAAACTGTTTTTT
CASSLSETRDLDKKLFF
>few|-|TRBJ2-3|TRBV29-1
TGCAGCGTTACCCTTCACAGAACAGATACGCAGTATTTT
CSVTLHRTDTQYF
>few|TRBD1|TRBJ2-7|TRBV7-2
TGTGCCAGCAGCTTAGCGTTGGGCGACAGGGTAGTATCCTACGAGCAGTACTTC
CASSLALGDRVVSYEQYF
>-|-|TRBJ2-5|TRBV9
TGTTCCAGCAGCGCCTACTATCGCGCGGGGACCCAGTACTTC
CSSSAYYRAGTQYF
>few|-|TRBJ1-6|TRBV6-6
TGTGCCAGCAGTTACTTTCCCGACAGCCTTAATAATTCACCCCTCCACTTT
CASSYFPDSLNNSPLHF
>-|-|TRBJ2-1|TRBV7-2
TGTGCCAGCAGCTCTGCAGGGTCTGAGCAGTTCTTC
CASSSAGSEQFF
>-|TRBD1|TRBJ1-5|TRBV19
TGTGCCAGTAGTATTGGAGGGGGCAGGGGTCAGCCCCAGCATTTT
CASSIGGGRGQPQHF
>few|-|TRBJ1-1|TRBV7-2
TGTGCCAGCAGCGTCTACCGGGCCCGGGTGAACACTGAAGCTTTCTTT
CASSVYRARVNTEAFF
>few|-|TRBJ1-1|TRBV15
TGTGCCACCAGCAGAGAACCGGGCAGGAGGGGGACTGAAGCTTTCTTT
CATSREPGRRGTEAFF
>-|-|TRBJ1-1|TRBV12-3/TRBV12-4
TGTGCCAGCAGTTCCCGGGTCAAGGGAACTGAAGCTTTCTTT
CASSSRVKGTEAFF
>few|-|TRBJ1-6|TRBV7-6
TGTGCCAGCAGCTTAGCGCGTACTAATTCACCCCTCCACTTT
CASSLARTNSPLHF
>-|-|TRBJ2-7|TRBV7-2
TGTGCCAGCAGCTTGTACCTCTACTACGAGAAGTACTTC
CASSLYLYYEKYF
>many|TRBD2|TRBJ2-3|TRBV7-2
TGTGCCAGCAGCTTAGCGGTAGCGGGGGGGACAGATACGCAGTATTTT
CASSLAVAGGTDTQYF
>-|-|TRBJ2-2|TRBV6-1
TGTGCCAGCAGTGTACTAGGGCCAGGCGGGGAGCTGTTTTTT
CASSVLGPGGELFF
>-|-|TRBJ1-1|TRBV12-3/TRBV12-4
TGTGCCAGCGGTTGGGCGGGGGGGTTGGTTAGTACTGAAGCTTTCTTT
CASGWAGGLVSTEAFF
>few|-|TRBJ1-6|TRBV28
TGTGCCAGCAGAGGCCTTGTGCCCTATAATTCACCCCTCCACTTT
CASRGLVPYNSPLHF
>-|TRBD2|TRBJ2-1|TRBV19
TGTGCCAGTAGTGCCCGACTAGCGGGGGTGAATGAGCAGTTCTTC
CASSARLAGVNEQFF
>many|TRBD1|TRBJ1-2|TRBV7-6
TGTGCCAGCAGCCTTGGGACAGGGTTTGGCTACACCTTC
CASSLGTGFGYTF
>-|-|TRBJ1-2|TRBV19
TGTGCCAGTATTTCCGACGGACGGAAGTCGTACGGCTACACCTTC
CASISDGRKSYGYTF
>-|-|TRBJ2-5|TRBV19
TGTGCCAGTAGTATCCTGCGGACAGAAGTGGTGAAGACCCAGTACTTC
CASSILRTEVVKTQYF
>-|TRBD1|TRBJ2-5|TRBV6-6
TGTGCCAGCAGTTGGGGACAGGGCCAAGAGACCCAGTACTTC
CASSWGQGQETQYF